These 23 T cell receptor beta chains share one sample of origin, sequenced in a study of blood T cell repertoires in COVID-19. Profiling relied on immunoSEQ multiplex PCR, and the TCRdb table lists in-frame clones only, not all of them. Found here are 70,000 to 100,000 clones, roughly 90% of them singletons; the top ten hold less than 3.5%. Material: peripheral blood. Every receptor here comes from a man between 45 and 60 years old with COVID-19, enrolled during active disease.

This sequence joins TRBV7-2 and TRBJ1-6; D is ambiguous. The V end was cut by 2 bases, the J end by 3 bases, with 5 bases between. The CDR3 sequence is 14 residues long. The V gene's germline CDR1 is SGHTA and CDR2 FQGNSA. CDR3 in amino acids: CASSLLNYNSPLHF. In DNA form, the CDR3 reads TGTGCCAGCAGCTTATTAAACTATAATTCACCCCTCCACTTT.

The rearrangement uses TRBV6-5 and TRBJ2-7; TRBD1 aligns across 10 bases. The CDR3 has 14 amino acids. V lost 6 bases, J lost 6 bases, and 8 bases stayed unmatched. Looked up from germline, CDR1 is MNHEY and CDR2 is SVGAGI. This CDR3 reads CASSQLTGGSEQYF. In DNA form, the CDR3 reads TGTGCCAGCAGCCAACTGACAGGGGGCAGCGAGCAGTACTTC.

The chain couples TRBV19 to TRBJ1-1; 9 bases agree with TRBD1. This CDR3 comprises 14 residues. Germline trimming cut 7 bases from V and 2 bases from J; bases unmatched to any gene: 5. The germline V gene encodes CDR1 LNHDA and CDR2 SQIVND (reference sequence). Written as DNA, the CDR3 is TGTGCCAGTACCATGGGACAGGGAAACACTGAAGCTTTCTTT. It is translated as CASTMGQGNTEAFF.

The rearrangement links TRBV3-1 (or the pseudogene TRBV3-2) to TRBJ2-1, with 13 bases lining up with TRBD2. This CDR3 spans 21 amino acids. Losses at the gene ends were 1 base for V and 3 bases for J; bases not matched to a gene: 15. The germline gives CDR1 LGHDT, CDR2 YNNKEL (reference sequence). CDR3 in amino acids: CASSQAERGLAGATDYNEQFF. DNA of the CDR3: TGTGCCAGCAGCCAAGCAGAAAGAGGACTAGCGGGGGCCACCGACTACAATGAGCAGTTCTTC.

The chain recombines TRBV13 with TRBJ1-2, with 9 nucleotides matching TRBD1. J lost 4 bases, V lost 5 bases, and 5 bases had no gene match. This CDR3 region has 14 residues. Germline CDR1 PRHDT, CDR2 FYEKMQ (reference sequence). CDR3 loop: CASSLDRGPYGYTF. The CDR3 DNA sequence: TGTGCCAGCAGCCTGGACAGGGGACCCTATGGCTACACCTTC. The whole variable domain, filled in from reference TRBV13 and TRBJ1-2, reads AAGVIQSPRHLIKEKRETATLKCYPIPRHDTVYWYQQGPGQDPQFLISFYEKMQSDKGSIPDRFSAQQFSDYHSELNMSSLELGDSALYFCASSLDRGPYGYTFGSGTRLTVV.

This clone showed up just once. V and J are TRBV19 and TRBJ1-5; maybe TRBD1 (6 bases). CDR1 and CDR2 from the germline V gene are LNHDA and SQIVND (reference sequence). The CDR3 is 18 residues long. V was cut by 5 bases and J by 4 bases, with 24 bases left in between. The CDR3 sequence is CASSVPGTFSRGNQPQHF. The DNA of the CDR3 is TGTGCCAGTAGTGTCCCCGGGACATTTAGTAGAGGGAATCAGCCCCAGCATTTT.

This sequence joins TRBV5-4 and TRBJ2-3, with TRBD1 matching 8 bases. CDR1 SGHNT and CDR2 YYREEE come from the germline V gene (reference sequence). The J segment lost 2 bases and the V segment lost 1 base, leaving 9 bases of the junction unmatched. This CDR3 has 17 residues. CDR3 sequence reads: CASSLPPRQGITDTQYF. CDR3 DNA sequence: TGTGCCAGCAGCTTGCCGCCGAGACAGGGGATCACAGATACGCAGTATTTT.

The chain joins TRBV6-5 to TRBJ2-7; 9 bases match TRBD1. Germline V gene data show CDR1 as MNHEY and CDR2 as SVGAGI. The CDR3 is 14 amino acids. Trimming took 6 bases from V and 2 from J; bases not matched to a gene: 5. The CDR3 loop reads CASRYRTGAYEQYF. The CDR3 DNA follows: TGTGCCAGCAGGTATCGGACAGGGGCCTACGAGCAGTACTTC.

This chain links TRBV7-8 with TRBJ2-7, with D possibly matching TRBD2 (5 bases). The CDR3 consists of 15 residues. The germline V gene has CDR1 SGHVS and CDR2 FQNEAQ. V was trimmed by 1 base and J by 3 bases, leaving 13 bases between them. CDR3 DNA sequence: TGTGCCAGCAGCTTAGAATTCACGGGATACTACGAGCAGTACTTC. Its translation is CASSLEFTGYYEQYF.

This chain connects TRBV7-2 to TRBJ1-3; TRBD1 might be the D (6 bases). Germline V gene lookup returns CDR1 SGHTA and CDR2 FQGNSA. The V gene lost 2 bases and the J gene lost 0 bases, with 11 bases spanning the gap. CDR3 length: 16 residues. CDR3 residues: CASSLITGSSGNTIYF. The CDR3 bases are TGTGCCAGCAGCTTAATTACAGGGAGCTCTGGAAACACCATATATTTT.

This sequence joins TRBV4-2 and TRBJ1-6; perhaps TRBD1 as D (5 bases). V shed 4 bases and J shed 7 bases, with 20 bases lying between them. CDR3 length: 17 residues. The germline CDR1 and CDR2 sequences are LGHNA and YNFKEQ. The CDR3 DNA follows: TGTGCCAGCAGCCCCCGTTTTAGCCAGGGCGGAAATTCACCCCTCCACTTT. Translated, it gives CASSPRFSQGGNSPLHF.

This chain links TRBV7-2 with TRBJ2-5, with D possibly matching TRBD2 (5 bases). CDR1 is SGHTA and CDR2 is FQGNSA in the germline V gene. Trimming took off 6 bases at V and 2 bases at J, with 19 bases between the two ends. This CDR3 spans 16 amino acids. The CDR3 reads CASSVEGLDWQETQYF. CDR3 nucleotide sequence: TGTGCCAGCAGTGTAGAGGGCCTGGACTGGCAAGAGACCCAGTACTTC.

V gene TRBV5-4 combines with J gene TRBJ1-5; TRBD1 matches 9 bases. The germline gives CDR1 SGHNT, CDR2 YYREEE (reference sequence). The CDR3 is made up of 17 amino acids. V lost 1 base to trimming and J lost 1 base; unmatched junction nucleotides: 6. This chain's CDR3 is CASSLWGQGMSNQPQHF. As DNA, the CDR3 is TGTGCCAGCAGCTTGTGGGGACAGGGCATGAGCAATCAGCCCCAGCATTTT.

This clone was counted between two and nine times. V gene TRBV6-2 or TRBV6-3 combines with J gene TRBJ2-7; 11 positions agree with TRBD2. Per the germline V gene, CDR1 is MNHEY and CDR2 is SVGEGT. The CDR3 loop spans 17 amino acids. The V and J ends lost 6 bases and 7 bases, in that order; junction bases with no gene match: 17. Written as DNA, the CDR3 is TGTGCCAGCAGCCACGGACTAGCGGGCCCGTCAGGTGGTGAGCAGTACTTC. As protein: CASSHGLAGPSGGEQYF.

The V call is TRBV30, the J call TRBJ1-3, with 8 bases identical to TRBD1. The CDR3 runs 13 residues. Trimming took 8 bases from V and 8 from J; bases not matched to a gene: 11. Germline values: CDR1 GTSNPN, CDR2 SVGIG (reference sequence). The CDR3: CAGDGQGQHTIYF. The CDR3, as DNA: TGTGCCGGGGATGGACAGGGTCAGCACACCATATATTTT.

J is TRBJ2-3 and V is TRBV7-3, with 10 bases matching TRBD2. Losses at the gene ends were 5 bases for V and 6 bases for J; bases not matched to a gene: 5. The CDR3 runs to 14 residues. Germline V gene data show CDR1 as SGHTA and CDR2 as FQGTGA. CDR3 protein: CASSQGTSEDTQYF. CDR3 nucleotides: TGTGCCAGCAGCCAAGGGACTAGCGAGGATACGCAGTATTTT.

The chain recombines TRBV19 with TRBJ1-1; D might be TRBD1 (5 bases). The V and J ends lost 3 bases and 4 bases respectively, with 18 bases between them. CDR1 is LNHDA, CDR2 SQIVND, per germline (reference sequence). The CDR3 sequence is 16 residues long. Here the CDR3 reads CASSIGAVRWGTEAFF. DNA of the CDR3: TGTGCCAGTAGTATTGGGGCCGTCAGGTGGGGCACTGAAGCTTTCTTT.

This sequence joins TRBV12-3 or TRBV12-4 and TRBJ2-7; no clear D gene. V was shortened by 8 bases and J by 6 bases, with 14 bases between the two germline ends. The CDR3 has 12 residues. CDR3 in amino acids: CASGSSRPEQYF. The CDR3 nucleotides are TGTGCCAGCGGAAGCTCTAGGCCCGAGCAGTACTTC.

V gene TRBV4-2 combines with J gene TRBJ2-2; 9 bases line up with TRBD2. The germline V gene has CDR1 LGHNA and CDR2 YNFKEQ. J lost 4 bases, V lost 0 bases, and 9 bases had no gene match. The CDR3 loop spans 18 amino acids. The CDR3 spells CASSQDGTAGGATGELFF. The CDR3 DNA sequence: TGTGCCAGCAGCCAAGATGGGACCGCGGGGGGGGCCACCGGGGAGCTGTTTTTT.

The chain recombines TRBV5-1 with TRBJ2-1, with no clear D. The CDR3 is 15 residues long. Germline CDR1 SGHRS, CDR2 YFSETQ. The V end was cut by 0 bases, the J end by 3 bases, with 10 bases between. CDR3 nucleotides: TGCGCCAGCAGCTTGGAACGAACAGTCTACAATGAGCAGTTCTTC. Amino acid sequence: CASSLERTVYNEQFF. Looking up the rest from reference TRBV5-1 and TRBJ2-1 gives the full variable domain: KAGVTQTPRYLIKTRGQQVTLSCSPISGHRSVSWYQQTPGQGLQFLFEYFSETQRNKGNFPGRFSGRQFSNSRSEMNVSTLELGDSALYLCASSLERTVYNEQFFGPGTRLTVL.

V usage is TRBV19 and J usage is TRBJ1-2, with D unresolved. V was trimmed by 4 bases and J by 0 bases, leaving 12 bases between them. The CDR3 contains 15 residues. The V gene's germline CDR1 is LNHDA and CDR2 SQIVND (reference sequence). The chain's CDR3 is CASSTPRSANYGYTF. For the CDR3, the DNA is TGTGCCAGTAGTACACCACGCAGCGCTAACTATGGCTACACCTTC.

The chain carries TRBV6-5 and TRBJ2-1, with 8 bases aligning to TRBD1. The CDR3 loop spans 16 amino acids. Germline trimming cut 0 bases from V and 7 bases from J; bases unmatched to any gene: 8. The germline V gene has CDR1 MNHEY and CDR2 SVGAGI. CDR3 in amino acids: CASSYSDQGASNEQFF. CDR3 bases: TGTGCCAGCAGTTACTCGGATCAGGGGGCTTCGAATGAGCAGTTCTTC.

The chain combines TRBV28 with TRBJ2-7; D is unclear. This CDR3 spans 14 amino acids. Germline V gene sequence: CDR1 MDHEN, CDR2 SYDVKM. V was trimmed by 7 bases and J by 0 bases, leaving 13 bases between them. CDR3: CASTPSPISYEQYF. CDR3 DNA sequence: TGTGCCAGCACCCCCTCTCCTATCTCCTACGAGCAGTACTTC.